This T cell receptor beta chain was retrieved from a study of blood T cell repertoires in COVID-19. In the study overall: From T cells, B-cell-depleted T cells, or PBMCs came the material, which was cDNA or gDNA.

Original methodology: Amplification of reference gene primers provided the estimated nucleated cell counts. Measured with immunoSEQ multiplex PCR; TCRdb has only the in-frame clones, and not every one. V, J and clone size were drawn from that table, and D and trimming were deduced from the DNA. This sample yields 300,000 to 400,000 clones, of which around 89% are seen a single time; under 2% belongs to the top ten. CDR3 length equals 14 residues. CDR1 is SGHTA and CDR2 is FQGNSA in the germline V gene. V lost 4 bases to trimming and J lost 10 bases; unmatched junction nucleotides: 10. V and J are TRBV7-2 and TRBJ1-3, with 7 bases aligning to TRBD1. This receptor was taken from a woman aged 25 to 39 with COVID-19, enrolled during active disease. The specimen was peripheral blood. CDR3 sequence (DNA): TGTGCCAGCAGCTGGATCCGGGACAGTGGAACCATATATTTT. Translating gives CASSWIRDSGTIYF.